What follows describes a single TCR beta chain. Its matching antigen is unknown. This specimen belongs to a study of T-cell memory formation after mild COVID-19. TCRdb called the 5' RACE reads again in MiXCR, with one record for every CDR3 protein. The sample lists about 270,000 distinct CDR3 sequences, roughly 17% seen once, with roughly 20% in the top ten. Study-wide results and limits: Contracting clones from day 15 to 85 had balanced CD4/CD8; later expanders favoured CD4+.

Sequencing used PBMCs or a T cell subset sorted from them (not recorded which). The TCR originated in a man between 18 and 35 years old who had mild COVID-19 (a few samples of this study predate the infection). Cell type and time point are not known.

This CDR3 reads CATSKVSSGNTIYF. The DNA for the CDR3 is TGTGCCACCAGCAAGGTCAGCTCTGGAAACACCATATATTTT. The chain combines TRBV15 with TRBJ1-3; D ambiguous. Trimming took 4 bases from V and 0 from J, leaving 7 bases between them. The CDR3 totals 14 residues. Germline V gene sequence: CDR1 LNHNV, CDR2 YYDKDF (reference sequence).